This passage covers 19 T cell receptor beta chains from one sample sequenced in a study of blood T cell repertoires in COVID-19. Data came from immunoSEQ multiplex PCR; TCRdb stores just in-frame clones and leaves some out. The data contain about 360,000 clones, around nine tenths of them singletons. Sequencing used peripheral blood. These receptors were obtained from an older woman with COVID-19, enrolled during active disease.

The rearrangement links TRBV2 to TRBJ2-1, with D maybe TRBD2 (5 bases). Germline CDR1 reads SNHLY; CDR2 reads FYNNEI. The CDR3 runs 12 residues. V was cut by 5 bases and J by 5 bases, with 7 bases left in between. The CDR3 loop is CASSTGNNEQFF. Written as DNA, the CDR3 is TGTGCCAGCAGTACGGGGAACAATGAGCAGTTCTTC.

This clone appeared once. The rearrangement uses TRBV5-4 and TRBJ2-7, with 12 positions matching TRBD2. Germline V gene lookup returns CDR1 SGHNT and CDR2 YYREEE (reference sequence). The CDR3 is 17 amino acids. V lost 3 bases to trimming and J lost 0 bases; unmatched junction nucleotides: 7. CDR3 nucleotide sequence: TGTGCCAGCAGCTCAAGGACTAGCGGGGACAGCTCCTACGAGCAGTACTTC. This gives the protein CASSSRTSGDSSYEQYF.

This clone was counted a few times. V gene TRBV10-1 combines with J gene TRBJ1-1; no clear D gene. Trimming shortened V by 2 bases and J by 6 bases, and 13 bases separated the two germline ends. This CDR3 comprises 14 residues. Germline V gives CDR1 WNHNN, CDR2 SYGVQD (reference sequence). The CDR3 coding sequence is TGCGCCAGCAGTGAGGAGGGTACGATCGCTGAAGCTTTCTTT. Residues: CASSEEGTIAEAFF.

The rearrangement links TRBV27 to TRBJ2-7, with a possible D match to TRBD2 (6 bases). Trimming removed 5 bases at V and 2 bases at J, with 16 bases between. The V gene's germline CDR1 is MNHEY and CDR2 SMNVEV (reference sequence). The CDR3 has 15 residues. Written as DNA, the CDR3 is TGTGCCAGCAGTAAACCCGGCGGGAACCCCTACGAGCAGTACTTC. It specifies CASSKPGGNPYEQYF.

This clone was seen only once. The J gene is TRBJ1-1, the V gene TRBV6-5, with a tentative D call TRBD1 (5 bases). The V end was cut by 0 bases, the J end by 0 bases, with 8 bases between. Germline V gene sequence: CDR1 MNHEY, CDR2 SVGAGI. The CDR3 extends over 15 amino acids. Written as DNA, the CDR3 is TGTGCCAGCAGTTACTCGGGGGGTCTGAACACTGAAGCTTTCTTT. It specifies CASSYSGGLNTEAFF.

This clone showed up just once. The genes are TRBV10-3 and TRBJ2-2, with a possible D match to TRBD1 (5 bases). The CDR3 contains 14 residues. Trimming removed 2 bases from V and 5 bases from J, with 9 bases in between. Germline V gene sequence: CDR1 ENHRY, CDR2 SYGVKD. The CDR3 bases are TGTGCCATCAGTGAGGGCCCAGGGACCGGGGAGCTGTTTTTT. Translation: CAISEGPGTGELFF.

The genes are TRBV20-1 and TRBJ2-5; D may be TRBD2 (6 bases). V was pared by 3 bases and J by 1 base, with 12 bases between. The CDR3 contains 14 residues. Germline V lookup: CDR1 DFQATT, CDR2 SNEGSKA (reference sequence). CDR3 nucleotide sequence: TGCAGTGCTAGTAGCGGCCCACCCCAAGAGACCCAGTACTTC. Translation: CSASSGPPQETQYF.

A few counts support this clone. The chain links TRBV2 to TRBJ2-7; tentative D call: TRBD1 (5 bases). The germline V gene has CDR1 SNHLY and CDR2 FYNNEI. Trimming cost V 7 bases and J 0 bases, with 7 bases left between them. The length of the CDR3 is 12 residues. The CDR3 DNA is TGTGCCAGCAACCAGGGCTCCTACGAGCAGTACTTC. Translation: CASNQGSYEQYF. The full variable domain, with the rest looked up from reference TRBV2 and TRBJ2-7, is EPEVTQTPSHQVTQMGQEVILRCVPISNHLYFYWYRQILGQKVEFLVSFYNNEISEKSEIFDDQFSVERPDGSNFTLKIRSTKLEDSAMYFCASNQGSYEQYFGPGTRLTVT.

This clone has a single count. The chain couples TRBV2 to TRBJ2-5, with D possibly being TRBD1 (6 bases). Trimming pared 7 bases from V and 5 bases from J, leaving 17 bases between. The length of the CDR3 is 14 residues. From germline, CDR1 is SNHLY and CDR2 FYNNEI. CDR3 DNA: TGTGCCAGCAAGAGGACAGCCGACAGCGAGACCCAGTACTTC. Amino acids: CASKRTADSETQYF.

The rearrangement joins TRBV30 to TRBJ2-1; D call uncertain. The CDR3 loop spans 16 amino acids. Germline CDR1 and CDR2: GTSNPN and SVGIG (reference sequence). V lost 2 bases and J lost 0, with 14 bases in between. The CDR3: CAWSRATLNSYNEQFF. DNA for the CDR3: TGTGCCTGGAGTCGAGCTACCTTGAACTCCTACAATGAGCAGTTCTTC.

The rearrangement joins TRBV11-1 to TRBJ1-2, with 7 bases lining up with TRBD1. Germline values: CDR1 SGHAT, CDR2 FQDESV (reference sequence). This CDR3 comprises 14 residues. Germline trimming cut 0 bases from V and 5 bases from J; bases unmatched to any gene: 3. For the CDR3, the DNA is TGTGCCAGCAGCTTAGCGGGGACAGCTTATGGCTACACCTTC. The encoded protein is CASSLAGTAYGYTF.

This clone has only one observation. This rearrangement joins TRBV27 to TRBJ2-7, with D possibly matching TRBD1 (6 bases). The CDR3 has 15 amino acids. V lost 4 bases, J lost 0 bases, and 13 bases lay in between. The germline V gene encodes CDR1 MNHEY and CDR2 SMNVEV (reference sequence). CDR3 region: CASSWGQGSSYEQYF. In DNA form, the CDR3 reads TGTGCCAGCAGTTGGGGGCAGGGGAGCTCCTACGAGCAGTACTTC.

CDR3 sequence reads: CASSEYGGTQETQYF. The CDR3 nucleotides read TGTGCCAGCAGTGAATACGGGGGTACGCAAGAGACCCAGTACTTC. The rearrangement uses TRBV2 and TRBJ2-5; D might be TRBD2 (6 bases). V dropped 2 bases and J dropped 2 bases, with 12 bases sitting between them. The CDR3 covers 15 residues. CDR1 is SNHLY, CDR2 FYNNEI, per germline.

V and J are TRBV29-1 and TRBJ1-2; a weak D match, TRBD1 (6 bases). Trimming pared 4 bases from V and 6 bases from J, leaving 21 bases between. Germline assignment: CDR1 SQVTM and CDR2 ANQGSEA. The CDR3 extends over 15 amino acids. The CDR3 loop reads CSVGGGYTGRDGYTF. CDR3 coding DNA: TGCAGCGTTGGCGGGGGATATACAGGGAGGGATGGCTACACCTTC.

This chain connects TRBV7-3 to TRBJ1-5, with D perhaps TRBD1 (6 bases). V lost 1 base, J lost 0 bases, and 16 bases lay in between. This CDR3 has 18 amino acids. Germline CDR1 is SGHTA and CDR2 is FQGTGA. Here the CDR3 DNA reads TGTGCCAGCAGCTTAATACCGGGACAAAGATATAGCAATCAGCCCCAGCATTTT. Its translation: CASSLIPGQRYSNQPQHF.

In nucleotides, the CDR3 is TGCGCCAGCACGGGGGCGAACACCGGGGAGCTGTTTTTT. Translated: CASTGANTGELFF. The gene calls are TRBV5-1 and TRBJ2-2, with D perhaps matching TRBD2 (6 bases). The germline V and J ends were trimmed by 6 bases and 0 bases, with 6 bases remaining between them. Germline V gives CDR1 SGHRS, CDR2 YFSETQ. This CDR3 spans 13 amino acids. The full variable domain, with the rest looked up from reference TRBV5-1 and TRBJ2-2, is KAGVTQTPRYLIKTRGQQVTLSCSPISGHRSVSWYQQTPGQGLQFLFEYFSETQRNKGNFPGRFSGRQFSNSRSEMNVSTLELGDSALYLCASTGANTGELFFGEGSRLTVL.

This chain links TRBV9 with TRBJ2-2; 7 bases agree with TRBD1. The germline V gene encodes CDR1 SGDLS and CDR2 YYNGEE. Germline trimming cut 6 bases from V and 5 bases from J; bases unmatched to any gene: 7. The CDR3 totals 14 residues. Written as DNA, the CDR3 is TGTGCCAGCATTGGGACAGAGGGTACCGGGGAGCTGTTTTTT. Translated: CASIGTEGTGELFF.

This chain uses TRBV6-1 with TRBJ1-3; 10 bases line up with TRBD1. Per the germline V gene, CDR1 is MNHNS and CDR2 is SASEGT. After removal of 2 bases from V and 0 bases from J, the junction contained 4 bases not matched to a gene. The CDR3 contains 17 residues. As DNA, the CDR3 is TGTGCCAGCAGTGAACACGACAGGGGGCTCTCTGGAAACACCATATATTTT. Its translation is CASSEHDRGLSGNTIYF.

This clone was detected a few times. This sequence joins TRBV7-8 and TRBJ2-4; 8 nucleotides agree with TRBD1. Trimming cost V 0 bases and J 4 bases; bases outside gene matches: 2. CDR1 is SGHVS and CDR2 is FQNEAQ in the germline V gene. The CDR3 spans 15 residues. CDR3 in DNA: TGTGCCAGCAGCTTAGCCGGGACAGGAAAAAACATTCAGTACTTC. It is translated as CASSLAGTGKNIQYF.